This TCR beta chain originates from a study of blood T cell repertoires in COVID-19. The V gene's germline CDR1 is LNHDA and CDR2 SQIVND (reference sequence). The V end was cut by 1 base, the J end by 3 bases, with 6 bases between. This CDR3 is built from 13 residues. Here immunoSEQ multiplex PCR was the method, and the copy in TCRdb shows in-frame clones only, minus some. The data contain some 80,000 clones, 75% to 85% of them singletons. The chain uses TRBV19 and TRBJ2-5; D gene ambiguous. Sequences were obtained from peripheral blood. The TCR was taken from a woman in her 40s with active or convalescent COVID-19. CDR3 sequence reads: CASSIGNEETQYF. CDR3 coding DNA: TGTGCCAGTAGTATAGGTAATGAAGAGACCCAGTACTTC.